These 26 T cell receptor beta chains share one sample of origin, sequenced in a study of blood T cell repertoires in COVID-19 (dated by TCRdb to 2018 to 2020). Receptor amplification or capture employed the immunoSEQ multiplex PCR assay. TCRdb limited this immuneACCESS table to in-frame rearrangements with V and J called. A share of clones is missing; checked studies link under half to unresolved V genes, and the rest is unexplained. The sample includes hundreds of thousands of clones, with 70% to 90% observed a single time. The ten biggest clones cover less than 2.5% of the sample. Sequenced sample: PBMCs or T cells enriched from blood (not recorded which). The receptors were sampled from a man aged 25 to 40 who had recovered from COVID-19.

The chain joins TRBV3-1 (or the pseudogene TRBV3-2) to TRBJ2-2, with 7 bases fitting TRBD2. CDR3 size: 19 residues. CDR1 LGHDT and CDR2 YNNKEL come from the germline V gene (reference sequence). V gave up 0 bases and J gave up 0 bases; unmatched junction bases: 10. For the CDR3, the DNA is TGTGCCAGCAGCCAAGATTCTGCCAGGGACTACTCGAACACCGGGGAGCTGTTTTTT. It specifies CASSQDSARDYSNTGELFF.

This chain links TRBV7-8 with TRBJ2-7; 7 nucleotides match TRBD1. CDR1 and CDR2 (germline): SGHVS, FQNEAQ. The trim removed 5 bases at V and 1 base at J, leaving 11 bases unmatched. This CDR3 comprises 16 residues. DNA of the CDR3: TGTGCCAGCAGCCTAGGGGGCTGGCAGATATCCTACGAGCAGTACTTC. Residues: CASSLGGWQISYEQYF.

The rearrangement uses TRBV18 and TRBJ2-7, with 14 nucleotides matching TRBD2. Germline V lookup: CDR1 KGHSH, CDR2 LQKENI. This CDR3 has 19 residues. J lost 2 bases, V lost 3 bases, and 12 bases had no gene match. CDR3 loop: CASSPSGTSGSIPPYEQYF. The CDR3 bases are TGTGCCAGCTCACCTTCCGGGACTAGCGGGAGTATACCCCCCTACGAGCAGTACTTC.

V gene TRBV5-5 combines with J gene TRBJ2-7; D gene unclear. The germline V and J ends were trimmed by 4 bases and 4 bases, with 6 bases remaining between them. The V gene's germline CDR1 is SGHKS and CDR2 YYEKEE (reference sequence). This CDR3 is 11 amino acids long. The CDR3 reads CASSVRYEQYF. The CDR3 coding sequence is TGTGCCAGCAGCGTTCGGTACGAGCAGTACTTC. Filled out from reference TRBV5-5 and TRBJ2-7, the complete variable domain reads DAGVTQSPTHLIKTRGQQVTLRCSPISGHKSVSWYQQVLGQGPQFIFQYYEKEERGRGNFPDRFSARQFPNYSSELNVNALLLGDSALYLCASSVRYEQYFGPGTRLTVT.

The rearrangement uses TRBV2 and TRBJ1-2; D is unresolved. This CDR3 is 12 amino acids long. CDR1 and CDR2 from the germline V gene are SNHLY and FYNNEI. V was cut by 2 bases and J by 5 bases, with 6 bases left in between. The CDR3 reads CASSEQNYGYTF. In nucleotides, the CDR3 is TGTGCCAGCAGTGAACAGAATTATGGCTACACCTTC.

The chain couples TRBV7-2 to TRBJ1-1, with 7 bases aligning to TRBD1. The CDR3 is 16 residues long. V was clipped by 0 bases and J by 5 bases; unmatched bases: 9. The germline V gene encodes CDR1 SGHTA and CDR2 FQGNSA. The chain's CDR3 is CASSLADSTGRTEAFF. The CDR3 nucleotides are TGTGCCAGCAGCTTAGCCGATTCGACAGGGAGGACTGAAGCTTTCTTT.

The chain has TRBV6-5 and TRBJ1-6; the D is unclear. This CDR3 contains 15 residues. CDR1 and CDR2 (germline): MNHEY, SVGAGI. V lost 6 bases and J lost 9, with 18 bases in between. The CDR3: CASRPDRARGSPLHF. The CDR3 bases are TGTGCCAGCAGACCCGACCGGGCCCGGGGTTCACCCCTCCACTTT.

The chain has TRBV29-1 and TRBJ2-1; D might be TRBD1 (5 bases). Deletions cut 4 bases from V and 6 bases from J, with 13 bases between. Germline CDR1 and CDR2: SQVTM and ANQGSEA. The CDR3 has 13 residues. This CDR3 is CSVGRVLLNEQFF. In DNA form, the CDR3 reads TGCAGCGTTGGCAGGGTTTTACTCAATGAGCAGTTCTTC.

This sequence joins TRBV15 and TRBJ2-6, with 7 bases that match TRBD2. The CDR3 totals 20 residues. With 0 bases clipped from V and 0 bases from J, the junction kept 11 bases outside the gene matches. CDR1 LNHNV and CDR2 YYDKDF come from the germline V gene (reference sequence). CDR3 DNA sequence: TGTGCCACCAGCAGAGAATACCTAACTAGCGTACCCTCTGGGGCCAACGTCCTGACTTTC. This encodes CATSREYLTSVPSGANVLTF.

The chain is built from TRBV6-2 or TRBV6-3 and TRBJ1-6; D remains unclear. V dropped 3 bases and J dropped 0 bases, with 9 bases sitting between them. From germline, CDR1 is MNHEY and CDR2 SVGEGT. The CDR3 is made up of 16 amino acids. The CDR3 DNA is TGTGCCAGCAGTTATAGGCGGAGCTCCTATAATTCACCCCTCCACTTT. This translates into CASSYRRSSYNSPLHF.

This clone was observed once. The chain has TRBV7-9 and TRBJ1-1; D uncertain. Germline V gives CDR1 SEHNR, CDR2 FQNEAQ (reference sequence). With 6 bases removed from V and 4 bases from J, the gap between germline ends came to 12 bases. This CDR3 region has 13 residues. In DNA form, the CDR3 reads TGTGCCAGCAGTGCTCCCCGTAGCACTGAAGCTTTCTTT. It is translated as CASSAPRSTEAFF.

V and J are TRBV30 and TRBJ1-2; weak D call: TRBD1 (5 bases). Looked up from germline, CDR1 is GTSNPN and CDR2 is SVGIG (reference sequence). The V gene lost 6 bases and the J gene lost 7 bases, with 18 bases spanning the gap. The length of the CDR3 is 13 residues. CDR3 amino acids: CACLSPSGAGYTF. The CDR3 DNA follows: TGTGCCTGCCTATCACCCAGCGGGGCTGGCTACACCTTC.

The V and J genes are TRBV3-1 (or the pseudogene TRBV3-2) and TRBJ1-2; no reliable D call. Deletions cut 1 base from V and 6 bases from J, with 15 bases between. The germline CDR1 and CDR2 sequences are LGHDT and YNNKEL (reference sequence). This CDR3 is built from 15 residues. In nucleotides, the CDR3 is TGTGCCAGCAGCCAAGTTGTTTCCGGGGAGGATGGCTACACCTTC. It is translated as CASSQVVSGEDGYTF.

V and J are TRBV5-6 and TRBJ2-4, with 7 bases lining up with TRBD1. The germline gives CDR1 SGHDT, CDR2 YYEEEE. Trimming at V came to 0 bases and at J to 13 bases, leaving 4 bases not matched to a gene. The length of the CDR3 is 12 residues. In nucleotides, the CDR3 is TGTGCCAGCAGCTTGGGACAGGGATTGCAGTACTTC. This translates into CASSLGQGLQYF. The entire variable domain, with the rest obtained from reference TRBV5-6 and TRBJ2-4, is as follows: DAGVTQSPTHLIKTRGQQVTLRCSPKSGHDTVSWYQQALGQGPQFIFQYYEEEERQRGNFPDRFSGHQFPNYSSELNVNALLLGDSALYLCASSLGQGLQYFGAGTRLSVL.

V is TRBV2 and J is TRBJ1-5; D is ambiguous. V shed 2 bases and J shed 3 bases, with 14 bases lying between them. The CDR3 contains 16 residues. In germline, CDR1 is SNHLY, CDR2 FYNNEI. The CDR3 sequence: CASSEQSQLYNQPQHF. CDR3 DNA: TGTGCCAGCAGTGAACAATCTCAGTTATACAATCAGCCCCAGCATTTT.

The chain combines TRBV19 with TRBJ1-1; 11 bases line up with TRBD1. In germline, CDR1 is LNHDA, CDR2 SQIVND (reference sequence). V lost 1 base and J lost 5; bases outside the gene matches: 6. The CDR3 loop spans 16 amino acids. CDR3 in DNA: TGTGCCAGTAGTATAGTGTGGACAGGGGGCATGACTGAAGCTTTCTTT. Translation gives CASSIVWTGGMTEAFF.

This clone was detected only a few times. The V and J genes are TRBV12-3 or TRBV12-4 and TRBJ1-2, with D tentatively TRBD1 (5 bases). Trimming took 0 bases from V and 7 from J, leaving 9 bases between them. There are 13 residues in the CDR3. The CDR3 nucleotides are TGTGCCAGCAGTTTAGCGACAGCCGGTGGCTACACCTTC. Translation: CASSLATAGGYTF.

This clone was seen once. The chain has TRBV6-5 and TRBJ1-2; D is ambiguous. The germline CDR1 and CDR2 sequences are MNHEY and SVGAGI. This CDR3 region has 16 residues. The V gene lost 0 bases and the J gene lost 3 bases, with 14 bases spanning the gap. The CDR3, as DNA: TGTGCCAGCAGTTACTCCCGAGGATTTCGTTACTATGGCTACACCTTC. Its protein is CASSYSRGFRYYGYTF.

The chain carries TRBV10-3 and TRBJ1-1; 7 bases map to TRBD1. The ends lost 2 bases at V and 7 bases at J; junction bases unmatched: 4. Per the germline V gene, CDR1 is ENHRY and CDR2 is SYGVKD. The CDR3 is 13 amino acids. The CDR3 region is CAISEARDSEAFF. The CDR3 region has the DNA TGTGCCATCAGTGAGGCCCGGGACAGTGAAGCTTTCTTT.

This chain connects TRBV3-1 (or the pseudogene TRBV3-2) to TRBJ2-7, with TRBD2 identical over 10 bases. This CDR3 spans 19 amino acids. CDR1 and CDR2 from the germline V gene are LGHDT and YNNKEL (reference sequence). The V gene end was trimmed by 1 base and the J gene end by 6 bases; junction bases not matched to a gene: 18. This chain's CDR3 is CASSQVGAGGPLLPGEQYF. CDR3 nucleotide sequence: TGTGCCAGCAGCCAAGTCGGAGCGGGGGGGCCGTTGCTTCCTGGCGAGCAGTACTTC.

This clone was detected once. The gene calls are TRBV2 and TRBJ1-2; a weak D match, TRBD1 (5 bases). Trimming pared 6 bases from V and 2 bases from J, leaving 10 bases between. The germline V gene has CDR1 SNHLY and CDR2 FYNNEI. The CDR3 is made up of 13 amino acids. CDR3 sequence reads: CASRQGSNYGYTF. The CDR3 DNA reads as TGTGCCAGCAGGCAGGGATCCAACTATGGCTACACCTTC. The complete variable domain, with remaining parts taken from reference TRBV2 and TRBJ1-2, reads EPEVTQTPSHQVTQMGQEVILRCVPISNHLYFYWYRQILGQKVEFLVSFYNNEISEKSEIFDDQFSVERPDGSNFTLKIRSTKLEDSAMYFCASRQGSNYGYTFGSGTRLTVV.

The chain combines TRBV19 with TRBJ1-3, with D possibly matching TRBD1 (5 bases). Trimming took 3 bases from V and 0 from J, leaving 9 bases between them. Germline V gene data show CDR1 as LNHDA and CDR2 as SQIVND (reference sequence). This CDR3 spans 15 amino acids. CDR3 bases: TGTGCCAGTAGTATCGGGAGGGGCTCTGGAAACACCATATATTTT. This sequence encodes CASSIGRGSGNTIYF. The full variable domain, completed using reference TRBV19 and TRBJ1-3, is DGGITQSPKYLFRKEGQNVTLSCEQNLNHDAMYWYRQDPGQGLRLIYYSQIVNDFQKGDIAEGYSVSREKKESFPLTVTSAQKNPTAFYLCASSIGRGSGNTIYFGEGSWLTVV.

V gene TRBV15 combines with J gene TRBJ1-1, with 8 bases aligning to TRBD1. V lost 4 bases and J lost 3; bases outside the gene matches: 7. Germline V lookup: CDR1 LNHNV, CDR2 YYDKDF (reference sequence). CDR3 size: 15 residues. The CDR3 DNA is TGTGCCACCAGCATAAGACAGGGGTCGGACACTGAAGCTTTCTTT. This codes for CATSIRQGSDTEAFF.

The DNA for the CDR3 is TGCAGTGCTAGTCCCCGACGGAGCTATGGCTACACCTTC. It yields the protein CSASPRRSYGYTF. The V gene is TRBV20-1, the J gene TRBJ1-2; no firm D call. The V end was cut by 3 bases, the J end by 4 bases, with 12 bases between. CDR3 size: 13 residues. The germline V gene encodes CDR1 DFQATT and CDR2 SNEGSKA (reference sequence).

This chain links TRBV20-1 with TRBJ2-5; D is ambiguous. The CDR3 has 11 residues. V was pared by 5 bases and J by 2 bases, with 6 bases between. Germline V gene lookup returns CDR1 DFQATT and CDR2 SNEGSKA (reference sequence). Here the CDR3 reads CSAATQETQYF. The CDR3 region has the DNA TGCAGTGCTGCGACTCAAGAGACCCAGTACTTC.

V and J are TRBV19 and TRBJ1-2; tentative D call: TRBD1 (6 bases). Germline V gives CDR1 LNHDA, CDR2 SQIVND (reference sequence). V lost 7 bases to trimming and J lost 4 bases, with 10 bases between them. This CDR3 has 12 amino acids. The CDR3 protein is CASTAGAYGYTF. CDR3 DNA: TGTGCCAGTACGGCAGGGGCCTATGGCTACACCTTC. The whole variable domain, remainder taken from reference TRBV19 and TRBJ1-2, is DGGITQSPKYLFRKEGQNVTLSCEQNLNHDAMYWYRQDPGQGLRLIYYSQIVNDFQKGDIAEGYSVSREKKESFPLTVTSAQKNPTAFYLCASTAGAYGYTFGSGTRLTVV.